The entry below describes one TCR beta chain. The CDR3 consists of 11 residues. Trimming cost V 3 bases and J 12 bases, with 9 bases left between them. The sample belongs to a study of T cell repertoires in cytomegalovirus infection. Study information: Public TCR beta signatures were indicative of both CMV infection and a matching HLA type.

TCRdb ran MiXCR on the reads and lists one entry per CDR3 protein. The sample lists fewer than 300,000 distinct CDR3 sequences; roughly 26% were seen once. The sample taken for sequencing was PBMCs. The gene calls are TRBV12-3 or TRBV12-4 and TRBJ2-1; D gene uncertain. This TCR was recovered from a human donor in good health (CMV status not recorded). Some clones in this sample may be carry-over from other donors' samples. CDR3 protein: CASSFDRGQFF. In nucleotides, the CDR3 is TGTGCCAGCAGTTTCGACCGTGGGCAGTTCTTC.